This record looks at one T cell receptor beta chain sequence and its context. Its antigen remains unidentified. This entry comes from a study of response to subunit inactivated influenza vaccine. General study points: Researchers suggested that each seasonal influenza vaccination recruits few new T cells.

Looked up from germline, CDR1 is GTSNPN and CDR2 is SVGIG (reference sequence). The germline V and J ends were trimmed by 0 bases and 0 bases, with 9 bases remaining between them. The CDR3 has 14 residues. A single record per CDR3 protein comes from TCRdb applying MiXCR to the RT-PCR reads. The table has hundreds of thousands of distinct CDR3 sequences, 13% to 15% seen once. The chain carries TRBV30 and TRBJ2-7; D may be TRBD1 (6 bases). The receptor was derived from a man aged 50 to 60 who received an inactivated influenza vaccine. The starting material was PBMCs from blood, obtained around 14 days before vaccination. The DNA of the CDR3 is TGTGCCTGGAGTGTAACAGGGAGCTCCTACGAGCAGTACTTC. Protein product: CAWSVTGSSYEQYF.